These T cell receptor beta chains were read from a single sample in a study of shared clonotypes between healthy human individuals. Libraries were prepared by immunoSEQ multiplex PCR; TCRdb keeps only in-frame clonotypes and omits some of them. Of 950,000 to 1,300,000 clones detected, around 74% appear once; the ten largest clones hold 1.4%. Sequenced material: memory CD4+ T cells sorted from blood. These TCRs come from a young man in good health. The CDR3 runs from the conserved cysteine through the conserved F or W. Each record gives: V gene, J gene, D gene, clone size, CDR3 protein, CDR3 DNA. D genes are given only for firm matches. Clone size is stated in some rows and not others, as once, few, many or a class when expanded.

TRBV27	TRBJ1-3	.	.	CASSLQQGNTIYF	TGTGCCAGCAGTCTTCAACAGGGAAACACCATATATTTT
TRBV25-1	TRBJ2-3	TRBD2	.	CASSPWAGVTDTQYF	TGTGCCAGCAGTCCCTGGGCGGGGGTCACAGATACGCAGTATTTT
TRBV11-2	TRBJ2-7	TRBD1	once	CASSIGTGGPYEQYF	TGTGCCAGCAGCATCGGGACAGGGGGCCCCTACGAGCAGTACTTC
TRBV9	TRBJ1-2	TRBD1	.	CASKTGGATDYGYTF	TGTGCCAGCAAAACAGGGGGCGCGACCGACTATGGCTACACCTTC
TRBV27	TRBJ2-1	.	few	CASRIGTEQFF	TGTGCCAGCAGAATAGGGACTGAGCAGTTCTTC
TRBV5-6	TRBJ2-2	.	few	CASSLARGTGELFF	TGTGCCAGCAGCTTGGCCCGAGGGACCGGGGAGCTGTTTTTT
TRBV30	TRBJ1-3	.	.	CAWSVAGSSGNTIYF	TGTGCCTGGAGTGTGGCGGGGAGCTCTGGAAACACCATATATTTT
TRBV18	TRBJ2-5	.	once	CASQAQGKETQYF	TGTGCCAGCCAAGCCCAAGGGAAAGAGACCCAGTACTTC
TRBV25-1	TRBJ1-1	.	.	CASSRAGPNTEAFF	TGTGCCAGCAGTAGGGCAGGGCCGAACACTGAAGCTTTCTTT
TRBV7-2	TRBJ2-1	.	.	CASSLDAIGLGRQFF	TGTGCCAGCAGCTTAGACGCAATCGGGTTGGGCCGGCAGTTCTTC
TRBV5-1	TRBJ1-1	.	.	CASSLGMGDSEAFF	TGCGCCAGCAGCTTGGGGATGGGGGACTCTGAAGCTTTCTTT
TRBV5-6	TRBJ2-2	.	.	CASSAPANTGELFF	TGTGCCAGCAGCGCCCCCGCGAACACCGGGGAGCTGTTTTTT
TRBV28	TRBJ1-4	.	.	CASSPGRSEKLFF	TGTGCCAGCAGCCCCGGACGAAGCGAAAAACTGTTTTTT
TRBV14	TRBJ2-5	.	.	CASSPSWRTQETQYF	TGTGCCAGCAGCCCCAGCTGGAGAACTCAAGAGACCCAGTACTTC
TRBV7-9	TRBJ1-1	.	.	CASSLRAENTEAFF	TGTGCCAGCAGCTTGCGGGCGGAGAACACTGAAGCTTTCTTT
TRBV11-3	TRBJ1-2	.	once	CASSLAVGERYGYTF	TGTGCCAGCAGCTTAGCGGTGGGAGAGAGGTATGGCTACACCTTC
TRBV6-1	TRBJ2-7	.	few	CASSETQIGGSEQYF	TGTGCCAGCAGTGAAACCCAAATTGGGGGCTCCGAGCAGTACTTC
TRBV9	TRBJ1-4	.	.	CASSVGPSTNEKLFF	TGTGCCAGCAGCGTAGGTCCTTCAACTAATGAAAAACTGTTTTTT
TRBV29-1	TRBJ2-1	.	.	CSVGLDGGPNNEQFF	TGCAGCGTTGGGCTCGACGGGGGGCCGAACAATGAGCAGTTCTTC
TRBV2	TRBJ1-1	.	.	CASSEEWTNTEAFF	TGTGCCAGCAGTGAGGAGTGGACGAACACTGAAGCTTTCTTT
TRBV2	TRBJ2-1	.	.	CASSGFESRGADIYNEQFF	TGTGCCAGCAGCGGTTTTGAATCCAGGGGCGCGGATATCTACAATGAGCAGTTCTTC
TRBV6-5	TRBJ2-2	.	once	CASRWDTNTGELFF	TGTGCCAGCAGGTGGGACACGAACACCGGGGAGCTGTTTTTT
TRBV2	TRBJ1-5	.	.	CASSEQRAPGSRRHF	TGTGCCAGCAGTGAGCAGAGGGCGCCCGGCTCTCGGCGGCATTTT
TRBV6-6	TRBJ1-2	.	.	CASSYNSNYGYTF	TGTGCCAGCAGTTACAACAGTAACTATGGCTACACCTTC
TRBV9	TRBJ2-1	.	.	CASSVGGAMSSYNEQFF	TGTGCCAGCAGCGTAGGAGGGGCGATGAGCTCCTACAATGAGCAGTTCTTC
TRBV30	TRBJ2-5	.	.	CAWSRGTQETQYF	TGTGCCTGGAGTAGAGGGACACAAGAGACCCAGTACTTC
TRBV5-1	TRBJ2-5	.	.	CASSLGPGANQETQYF	TGCGCCAGCAGCTTGGGGCCGGGGGCGAACCAAGAGACCCAGTACTTC
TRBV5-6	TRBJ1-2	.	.	CASSRGGSGHYGYTF	TGTGCCAGCAGCAGGGGAGGTTCAGGACACTATGGCTACACCTTC
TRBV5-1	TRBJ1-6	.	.	CASSLTNLGHSPLHF	TGTGCCAGCAGCCTAACAAATTTGGGCCATTCACCCCTCCACTTT
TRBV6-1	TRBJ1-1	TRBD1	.	CASSEVRGRGDTEAFF	TGTGCCAGCAGTGAAGTTCGAGGCAGGGGGGACACTGAAGCTTTCTTT
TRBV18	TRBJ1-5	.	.	CASSLGRQGNQPQHF	TGTGCCAGCTCACTTGGACGGCAAGGCAATCAGCCCCAGCATTTT
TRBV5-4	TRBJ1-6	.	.	CASSQYYSGDAPLHF	TGTGCCAGCAGCCAATATTATTCGGGGGACGCACCCCTCCACTTT
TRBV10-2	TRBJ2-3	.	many	CASRSLGSTDTQYF	TGCGCCAGCAGATCTCTGGGTAGCACAGATACGCAGTATTTT